This T cell receptor (beta chain) was captured in a study of T cell responses to AZD1222 COVID-19 vaccine. In its sample, this clone was seen a few times. Trimming removed 3 bases at V and 3 bases at J, with 6 bases between. The CDR3 length is 12 residues. Measured with immunoSEQ multiplex PCR; TCRdb has only the in-frame clones, and not every one. The repertoire consists of under 100,000 clones, with over 70% occurring once and the leading ten covering roughly 15%. This TCR was recovered from an adult in good health. The specimen was peripheral blood, collected on day 0 of AZD1222 vaccination. The chain uses TRBV12-3 or TRBV12-4 and TRBJ2-7, with unresolved D. In DNA form, the CDR3 reads TGTGCCAGCAGTTTCGGGTTCTACGAGCAGTACTTC. It encodes CASSFGFYEQYF.